This T cell receptor beta chain is from a study of cytomegalovirus exposure and HLA in healthy donors. Study details: Of around 400 genotyped donors, 75% to 90% grouped in the Caucasian-associated ancestry cluster. General study results and limits: A later analysis reportedly found that, within productive TCRs, an Asian-associated ancestry cluster had fewer N-insertions than the mean observed across the approximately 700 donors. Among TCR beta chains, those listed as cytomegalovirus-associated numbered over 150.

13 Jbeta primers and 60 Vbeta primers were used for the PCR. Sequenced by immunoSEQ multiplex PCR; TCRdb stores in-frame clones only, minus some. The sample lists around 150,000 clones; around 75% were seen once. With respect to this clone: The antigen is not known.

Trimming at V came to 0 bases and at J to 2 bases, leaving 3 bases not matched to a gene. Germline CDR1 SGDLS, CDR2 YYNGEE. CDR3 length equals 15 residues. V and J are TRBV9 and TRBJ2-7, with 9 bases identical to TRBD2. Source material: PBMCs. The clonotype comes from a man younger than 35 in good health and CMV-seropositive. The DNA for the CDR3 is TGTGCCAGCAGCGTAGGGACTAGCGCCACCTACGAGCAGTACTTC. It encodes CASSVGTSATYEQYF.